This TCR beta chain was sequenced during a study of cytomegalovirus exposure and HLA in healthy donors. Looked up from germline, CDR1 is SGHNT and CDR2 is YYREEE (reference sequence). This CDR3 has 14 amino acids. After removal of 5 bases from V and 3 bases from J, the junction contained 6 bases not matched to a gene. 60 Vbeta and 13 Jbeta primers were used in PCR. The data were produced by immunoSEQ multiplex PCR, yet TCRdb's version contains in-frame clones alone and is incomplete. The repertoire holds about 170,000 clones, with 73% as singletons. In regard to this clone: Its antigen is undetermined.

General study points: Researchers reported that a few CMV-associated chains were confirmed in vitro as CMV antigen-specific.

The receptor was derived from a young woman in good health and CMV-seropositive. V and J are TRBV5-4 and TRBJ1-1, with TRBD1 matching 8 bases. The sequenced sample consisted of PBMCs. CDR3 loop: CASRAGGSYTEAFF. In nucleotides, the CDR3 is TGTGCCAGCAGGGCAGGGGGCTCGTACACTGAAGCTTTCTTT.